This T cell receptor beta chain was profiled in a study of early T cells in non-severe SARS-CoV-2 infection. The library protocol tagged individual cDNA molecules with unique molecular identifiers. MiXCR was run by TCRdb on the 5' RACE reads, yielding one entry per CDR3 protein. The repertoire holds 40,000 to 45,000 distinct CDR3 sequences, with about 6% as singletons. This clonotype occurred a few times. V gave up 1 base and J gave up 1 base; unmatched junction bases: 1. Germline V gene data show CDR1 as LGHNA and CDR2 as YSLEER. CDR3 length: 15 amino acids. The source of this sequence is an adult who was a healthcare worker with PCR-confirmed SARS-CoV-2 infection or an uninfected control (not recorded which). Source: whole blood, taken at baseline. J is TRBJ2-3 and V is TRBV4-3, with 8 bases that match TRBD2. CDR3 coding DNA: TGCGCCAGCAGCCAAGCACTAGCGGGCACAGATACGCAGTATTTT. It specifies CASSQALAGTDTQYF.